This T cell receptor beta chain was sequenced during a study of shared clonotypes between healthy human individuals. Study outcomes and limitations: Memory subsets generally showed lower estimated richness than naive subsets. Genetic and exposure-history diversity was limited by the few donors.

Worth noting for this clone: The target antigen is unknown.

Sequencing was performed with immunoSEQ multiplex PCR; in TCRdb, only in-frame clones are kept and a portion is missing. This table has hundreds of thousands of clones, 72% appearing once. The germline V gene has CDR1 MDHEN and CDR2 SYDVKM. This CDR3 is built from 13 residues. V shed 5 bases and J shed 4 bases, with 11 bases lying between them. The sequence came from a woman aged 30 to 39 in good health. The sequenced sample was memory CD4+ T cells sorted from blood. Subset here: CD45RA-negative fraction. The J gene is TRBJ1-1, the V gene TRBV28; D remains ambiguous. For the CDR3, the DNA is TGTGCCAGCAGTGCCCCCCCCTTCACTGAAGCTTTCTTT. This encodes CASSAPPFTEAFF.